Below, 28 T cell receptor beta chains from the same sample are listed, as sequenced in a study of T cell responses to AZD1222 COVID-19 vaccine. The data were produced by immunoSEQ multiplex PCR, yet TCRdb's version contains in-frame clones alone and is incomplete. The top ten clones hold around 7.7% of a sample with roughly 120,000 clones, 85% to 90% of them seen once. The sample here was peripheral blood, taken on day 0 of AZD1222 vaccination. Receptors originate from an adult in good health.

The chain employs TRBV24-1 and TRBJ2-3, with D tentatively TRBD2 (6 bases). CDR1 and CDR2 from the germline V gene are KGHDR and SFDVKD. Trimming removed 6 bases at V and 0 bases at J, with 15 bases between. The CDR3 covers 16 residues. The CDR3 nucleotides read TGTGCCACCAGTTGGGCGGGGACGGGAAGCACAGATACGCAGTATTTT. This encodes CATSWAGTGSTDTQYF.

This clone appeared a few times. The chain couples TRBV4-3 to TRBJ2-7; D is possibly TRBD1 (6 bases). The germline CDR1 and CDR2 sequences are LGHNA and YSLEER. The CDR3 has 16 residues. V lost 1 base and J 4 bases, leaving 17 bases between the germline ends. Here the CDR3 DNA reads TGCGCCAGCAGCCAAGTGGCAGGTCAGGGGTGGTACGAGCAGTACTTC. Its translation: CASSQVAGQGWYEQYF.

The rearrangement uses TRBV9 and TRBJ1-3, with a possible D match to TRBD1 (6 bases). This CDR3 has 15 amino acids. Germline loops: CDR1 SGDLS, CDR2 YYNGEE. Deletions cut 0 bases from V and 1 base from J, with 8 bases between. The CDR3 DNA sequence: TGTGCCAGCAGCGTAGGACAGGCATCTGGAAACACCATATATTTT. Translated, it gives CASSVGQASGNTIYF.

The chain links TRBV28 to TRBJ2-7, with TRBD2 matching 12 bases. Germline assignment: CDR1 MDHEN and CDR2 SYDVKM. V lost 4 bases, J lost 7 bases, and 8 bases stayed unmatched. This CDR3 comprises 15 residues. The DNA for the CDR3 is TGTGCCAGCAGTTCCGAACTAGCGGGAGGATGGGAGCAGTACTTC. The encoded protein is CASSSELAGGWEQYF.

This rearrangement joins TRBV28 to TRBJ1-6; TRBD1 might be the D (6 bases). This CDR3 is built from 16 residues. Germline assignment: CDR1 MDHEN and CDR2 SYDVKM. V was clipped by 5 bases and J by 6 bases, with 17 bases between them. The CDR3 DNA follows: TGTGCCAGCAGTGTCGACAGGCTGGGGGTTAATTCACCCCTCCACTTT. This translates into CASSVDRLGVNSPLHF.

V is TRBV7-6 and J is TRBJ2-7, with unresolved D. The CDR3 runs to 13 residues. In germline, CDR1 is SGHVS, CDR2 FNYEAQ. Trimming pared 1 base from V and 6 bases from J, leaving 10 bases between. The CDR3 DNA is TGTGCCAGCAGCTTAGTATGGGCGAGCGAGCAGTACTTC. The encoded protein is CASSLVWASEQYF.

This sequence joins TRBV7-3 and TRBJ2-7; 8 positions agree with TRBD2. The V gene's germline CDR1 is SGHTA and CDR2 FQGTGA. CDR3 size: 14 residues. V lost 2 bases, J lost 7 bases, and 7 bases stayed unmatched. The CDR3: CASSLGQGLGEQYF. The DNA for the CDR3 is TGTGCCAGCAGCTTAGGGCAGGGACTAGGGGAGCAGTACTTC.

The chain combines TRBV7-3 with TRBJ2-2; D is ambiguous. Trimming stripped 6 bases from V and 1 base from J, with 3 bases between. The germline V gene encodes CDR1 SGHTA and CDR2 FQGTGA. The CDR3 has 12 amino acids. CDR3 region: CASRENTGELFF. The DNA of the CDR3 is TGTGCCAGCAGGGAGAACACCGGGGAGCTGTTTTTT.

The genes are TRBV18 and TRBJ1-1, with 7 bases fitting TRBD1. V lost 5 bases and J lost 4; bases outside the gene matches: 4. The length of the CDR3 is 13 residues. CDR1 and CDR2 (germline): KGHSH, LQKENI. The CDR3 reads CASSEDRSTEAFF. The CDR3 DNA follows: TGTGCCAGCTCAGAGGACAGGAGCACTGAAGCTTTCTTT. The full variable domain, in which reference TRBV18 and TRBJ1-1 provide the parts outside the CDR3, is NAGVMQNPRHLVRRRGQEARLRCSPMKGHSHVYWYRQLPEEGLKFMVYLQKENIIDESGMPKERFSAEFPKEGPSILRIQQVVRGDSAAYFCASSEDRSTEAFFGQGTRLTVV.

This clone is a singleton in its sample. The genes are TRBV6-5 and TRBJ2-7; D unresolved. Trimming took 6 bases from V and 1 from J, leaving 16 bases between them. Germline V gene sequence: CDR1 MNHEY, CDR2 SVGAGI. This CDR3 comprises 15 residues. The CDR3: CASRLAGVGSYEQYF. The CDR3 bases are TGTGCCAGCAGGCTGGCCGGAGTTGGGTCCTACGAGCAGTACTTC.

The chain combines TRBV7-2 with TRBJ1-2; no definite D call. The CDR3 spans 13 residues. In germline, CDR1 is SGHTA, CDR2 FQGNSA. Trimming removed 5 bases from V and 8 bases from J, with 15 bases in between. The CDR3 reads CASSLRLEGGYTF. CDR3 nucleotides: TGTGCCAGCAGCCTCAGGCTTGAGGGCGGCTACACCTTC.

The chain joins TRBV21-1 to TRBJ2-3; the D call TRBD1 from the table was never checked on the DNA. TRBV21-1 is assigned pseudogene status. The CDR3 extends over 15 amino acids. The CDR3 sequence is CASSKGGTGPDTQYF. CDR3 bases: TGTGCCAGCAGCAAAGGTGGGACAGGGCCAGATACGCAGTATTTT.

J is TRBJ1-1 and V is TRBV24-1; D remains ambiguous. CDR1 is KGHDR, CDR2 SFDVKD, per germline. This CDR3 comprises 13 residues. V lost 5 bases and J lost 2, with 8 bases in between. CDR3 DNA sequence: TGTGCCACCAGTGTGGCAGCCAACACTGAAGCTTTCTTT. Amino acid sequence: CATSVAANTEAFF.

This rearrangement joins TRBV18 to TRBJ2-5, with D tentatively TRBD1 (7 bases). The V gene's germline CDR1 is KGHSH and CDR2 LQKENI. V lost 5 bases to trimming and J lost 2 bases, with 30 bases between them. The CDR3 contains 20 residues. The CDR3 sequence: CASSANQGATGRRGQETQYF. CDR3 in DNA: TGTGCCAGCTCAGCCAACCAAGGTGCGACAGGGCGGAGGGGTCAAGAGACCCAGTACTTC. The full variable domain, with the rest looked up from reference TRBV18 and TRBJ2-5, is NAGVMQNPRHLVRRRGQEARLRCSPMKGHSHVYWYRQLPEEGLKFMVYLQKENIIDESGMPKERFSAEFPKEGPSILRIQQVVRGDSAAYFCASSANQGATGRRGQETQYFGPGTRLLVL.

The V gene is TRBV4-2, the J gene TRBJ1-5, with unresolved D. CDR3 size: 14 residues. Per germline, CDR1 LGHNA and CDR2 YNFKEQ. Trimming left V 3 bases short and J 1 base short, with 7 bases between. CDR3: CASSHLQSNQPQHF. CDR3 sequence (DNA): TGTGCCAGCAGCCATCTGCAGAGCAATCAGCCCCAGCATTTT.

This rearrangement joins TRBV3-1 (or the pseudogene TRBV3-2) to TRBJ1-4; D unclear. Germline CDR1 is LGHDT and CDR2 is YNNKEL (reference sequence). V lost 4 bases and J lost 4, with 13 bases in between. The CDR3 has 15 amino acids. This CDR3 is CASSRRVGGNEKLFF. In nucleotides, the CDR3 is TGTGCCAGCAGCCGTAGGGTAGGTGGTAATGAAAAACTGTTTTTT.

The chain recombines TRBV11-3 with TRBJ2-1, with D perhaps matching TRBD2 (6 bases). Between the trimmed V and J ends, which lost 0 bases and 8 bases, there was a span of 14 bases. Germline CDR1 SGHNT, CDR2 YENEEA. This CDR3 comprises 15 residues. CDR3 nucleotides: TGTGCCAGCAGCTTAGAGGGGATTAGCGGAGATGAGCAGTTCTTC. It encodes CASSLEGISGDEQFF.

The chain is built from TRBV2 and TRBJ1-6; 7 nucleotides match TRBD1. The CDR3 has 12 amino acids. V lost 10 bases, J lost 10 bases, and 7 bases stayed unmatched. The germline V gene has CDR1 SNHLY and CDR2 FYNNEI. CDR3 DNA sequence: TGTGCCATGGGACAGTCCCGATCACCCCTCCACTTT. This sequence encodes CAMGQSRSPLHF.

The rearrangement links TRBV9 to TRBJ2-7; 13 bases agree with TRBD2. The CDR3 covers 15 residues. Trimming at V came to 3 bases and at J to 6 bases, leaving 6 bases not matched to a gene. Germline loops: CDR1 SGDLS, CDR2 YYNGEE. CDR3 in amino acids: CASSGTSGRASEQYF. The CDR3 DNA reads TGTGCCAGCAGCGGTACTAGCGGGAGGGCCTCCGAGCAGTACTTC.

The chain recombines TRBV29-1 with TRBJ1-4, with 7 bases fitting TRBD1. CDR3 size: 14 residues. The V segment lost 1 base and the J segment 7 bases; nucleotides outside the gene matches: 6. CDR1 and CDR2 from the germline V gene are SQVTM and ANQGSEA. CDR3 nucleotide sequence: TGCAGCGTTGAAGTAAGGGGGCGAATTGAAAAACTGTTTTTT. Its translation is CSVEVRGRIEKLFF.

By sample fraction, this clone is medium-sized. The rearrangement links TRBV4-1 to TRBJ1-2, with 9 bases aligning to TRBD1. This CDR3 region has 16 residues. Trimming at V came to 1 base and at J to 4 bases, leaving 7 bases not matched to a gene. Germline loops: CDR1 MGHRA, CDR2 YSYEKL. The CDR3 reads CASSQGTGGRGYGYTF. In DNA, the CDR3 is TGCGCCAGCAGCCAAGGTACAGGGGGCCGAGGCTATGGCTACACCTTC.

The chain uses TRBV29-1 and TRBJ1-1; no reliable D call. V was trimmed by 2 bases and J by 1 base, leaving 8 bases between them. The CDR3 loop spans 13 amino acids. From germline, CDR1 is SQVTM and CDR2 ANQGSEA. The CDR3 sequence: CSVELSQNTEAFF. The CDR3 DNA follows: TGCAGCGTTGAACTGTCTCAGAACACTGAAGCTTTCTTT.

The J gene is TRBJ1-6, the V gene TRBV9, with 9 bases that match TRBD1. Trimming cost V 0 bases and J 9 bases; bases outside gene matches: 4. The CDR3 runs to 15 residues. The germline V gene encodes CDR1 SGDLS and CDR2 YYNGEE. The CDR3 region has the DNA TGTGCCAGCAGCGTAGAGGGACAGGGTATTTCACCCCTCCACTTT. Its translation is CASSVEGQGISPLHF.

This clone showed up just once. The chain recombines TRBV19 with TRBJ2-4; possibly TRBD2 for D (6 bases). The CDR3 length is 16 residues. V dropped 3 bases and J dropped 6 bases, with 18 bases sitting between them. Germline assignment: CDR1 LNHDA and CDR2 SQIVND (reference sequence). As DNA, the CDR3 is TGTGCCAGTAGTATGGTGGCCGGGAGCGGGCGAAACATTCAGTACTTC. Amino acids: CASSMVAGSGRNIQYF. Full variable domain (missing parts from reference TRBV19 and TRBJ2-4): DGGITQSPKYLFRKEGQNVTLSCEQNLNHDAMYWYRQDPGQGLRLIYYSQIVNDFQKGDIAEGYSVSREKKESFPLTVTSAQKNPTAFYLCASSMVAGSGRNIQYFGAGTRLSVL.

V gene TRBV4-3 combines with J gene TRBJ2-1, with D possibly TRBD2 on 5 matching bases. The CDR3 totals 15 residues. Trimming cost V 6 bases and J 0 bases, with 12 bases left between them. CDR1 and CDR2 from the germline V gene are LGHNA and YSLEER. CDR3 bases: TGCGCCAGCAGGAAAGCGGTTACCTCCTACAATGAGCAGTTCTTC. Translated: CASRKAVTSYNEQFF.

This chain connects TRBV10-1 to TRBJ2-1; D gene unclear. The CDR3 runs 13 residues. The ends were cut back, 0 bases at V and 4 bases at J, with 4 bases in the middle. The germline V gene has CDR1 WNHNN and CDR2 SYGVQD (reference sequence). This CDR3 is CASSESLYNEQFF. As DNA, the CDR3 is TGCGCCAGCAGTGAGTCCCTTTACAATGAGCAGTTCTTC.

Within the sample, this clone is medium-sized. V and J are TRBV28 and TRBJ1-2; D is unclear. In germline, CDR1 is MDHEN, CDR2 SYDVKM. V was clipped by 2 bases and J by 2 bases, with 21 bases between them. This CDR3 comprises 18 residues. DNA of the CDR3: TGTGCCAGCAGTTTACGGGAGGAGACGACTAATTTCAACTATGGCTACACCTTC. This sequence encodes CASSLREETTNFNYGYTF.

The chain links TRBV3-1 (or the pseudogene TRBV3-2) to TRBJ2-7; TRBD2 matches at 9 bases. In germline, CDR1 is LGHDT, CDR2 YNNKEL (reference sequence). The trim removed 1 base at V and 4 bases at J, leaving 8 bases unmatched. CDR3 size: 16 residues. Here the CDR3 DNA reads TGTGCCAGCAGCCAAGGTGTCAGCGGGGGGTTTTACGAGCAGTACTTC. As protein: CASSQGVSGGFYEQYF.